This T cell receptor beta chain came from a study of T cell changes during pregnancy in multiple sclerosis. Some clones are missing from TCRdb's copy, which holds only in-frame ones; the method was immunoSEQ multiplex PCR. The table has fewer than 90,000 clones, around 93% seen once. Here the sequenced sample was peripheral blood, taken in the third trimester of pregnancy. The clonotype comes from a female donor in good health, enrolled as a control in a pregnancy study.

The chain's CDR3 is CASSRQAETSYNEQFF. Here the CDR3 DNA reads TGTGCCAGCAGCCGACAAGCGGAGACCTCCTACAATGAGCAGTTCTTC. This chain uses TRBV4-2 with TRBJ2-1, with D perhaps matching TRBD2 (5 bases). Deletions cut 4 bases from V and 0 bases from J, with 13 bases between. Per germline, CDR1 LGHNA and CDR2 YNFKEQ. This CDR3 contains 16 residues.